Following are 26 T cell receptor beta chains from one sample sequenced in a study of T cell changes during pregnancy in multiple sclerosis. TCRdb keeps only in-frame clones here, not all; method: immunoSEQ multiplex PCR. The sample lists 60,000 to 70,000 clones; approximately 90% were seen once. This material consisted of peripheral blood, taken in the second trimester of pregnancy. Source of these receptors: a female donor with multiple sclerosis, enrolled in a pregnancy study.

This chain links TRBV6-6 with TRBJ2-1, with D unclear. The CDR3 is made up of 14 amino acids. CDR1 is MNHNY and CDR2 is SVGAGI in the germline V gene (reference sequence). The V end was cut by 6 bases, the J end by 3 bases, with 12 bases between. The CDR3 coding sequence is TGTGCCAGCAGCCCCAGGATCGACTACAATGAGCAGTTCTTC. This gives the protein CASSPRIDYNEQFF.

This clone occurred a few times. CDR3 loop: CSVAGISSGNTIYF. The CDR3 DNA is TGCAGCGTTGCCGGGATAAGCTCTGGAAACACCATATATTTT. This chain uses TRBV29-1 with TRBJ1-3, with unresolved D. Germline V CDR1 and CDR2: SQVTM, ANQGSEA. V lost 4 bases and J 0 bases, leaving 10 bases between the germline ends. The CDR3 totals 14 residues.

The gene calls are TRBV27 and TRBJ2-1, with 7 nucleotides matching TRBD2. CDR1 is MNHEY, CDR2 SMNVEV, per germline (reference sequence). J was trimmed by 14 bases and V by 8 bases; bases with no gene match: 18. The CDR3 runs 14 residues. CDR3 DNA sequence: TGTGCCAGCCGGACCCTCGGGGGGACCTCGAGGGAGTTCTTC. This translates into CASRTLGGTSREFF.

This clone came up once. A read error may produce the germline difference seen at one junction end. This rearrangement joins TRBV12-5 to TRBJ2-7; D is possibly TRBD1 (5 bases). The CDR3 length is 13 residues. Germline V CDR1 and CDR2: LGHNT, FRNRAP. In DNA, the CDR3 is TGTGCTAGCCACCTAAATGGGGCGGCTACCGTAAACTTC. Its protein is CASHLNGAATVNF. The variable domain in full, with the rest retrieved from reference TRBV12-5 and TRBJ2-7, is DARVTQTPRHKVTEMGQEVTMRCQPILGHNTVFWYRQTMMQGLELLAYFRNRAPLDDSGMPKDRFSAEMPDATLATLKIQPSEPRDSAVYFCASHLNGAATVNFGPGTRLTVT.

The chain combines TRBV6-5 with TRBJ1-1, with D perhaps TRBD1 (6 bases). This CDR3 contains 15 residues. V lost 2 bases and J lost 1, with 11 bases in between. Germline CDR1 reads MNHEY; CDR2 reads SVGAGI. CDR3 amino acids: CASSYGTGKNTEAFF. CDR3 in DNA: TGTGCCAGCAGTTACGGTACAGGGAAGAACACTGAAGCTTTCTTT.

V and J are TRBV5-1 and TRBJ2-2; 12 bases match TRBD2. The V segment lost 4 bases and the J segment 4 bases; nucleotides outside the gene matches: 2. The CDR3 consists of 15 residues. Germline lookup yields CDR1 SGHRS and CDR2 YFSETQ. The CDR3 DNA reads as TGCGCCAGCAGCCCGGGACTAGCGGGCACCGGGGAGCTGTTTTTT. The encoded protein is CASSPGLAGTGELFF. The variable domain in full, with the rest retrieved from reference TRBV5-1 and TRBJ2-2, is KAGVTQTPRYLIKTRGQQVTLSCSPISGHRSVSWYQQTPGQGLQFLFEYFSETQRNKGNFPGRFSGRQFSNSRSEMNVSTLELGDSALYLCASSPGLAGTGELFFGEGSRLTVL.

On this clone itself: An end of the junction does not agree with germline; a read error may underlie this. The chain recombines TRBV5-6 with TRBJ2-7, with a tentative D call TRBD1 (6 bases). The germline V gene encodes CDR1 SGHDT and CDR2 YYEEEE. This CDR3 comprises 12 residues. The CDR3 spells CASSLERGTSSF. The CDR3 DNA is TGTGCCAGCAGCTTGGAAAGGGGGACGTCGAGCTTC.

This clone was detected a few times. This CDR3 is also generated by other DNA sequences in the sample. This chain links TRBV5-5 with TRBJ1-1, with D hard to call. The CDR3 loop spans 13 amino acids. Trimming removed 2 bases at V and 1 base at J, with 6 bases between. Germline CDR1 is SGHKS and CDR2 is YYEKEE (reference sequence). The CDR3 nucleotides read TGTGCCAGCAGCTTCCTACCGAACACTGAAGCTTTCTTT. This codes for CASSFLPNTEAFF. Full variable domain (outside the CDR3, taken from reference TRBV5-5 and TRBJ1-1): DAGVTQSPTHLIKTRGQQVTLRCSPISGHKSVSWYQQVLGQGPQFIFQYYEKEERGRGNFPDRFSARQFPNYSSELNVNALLLGDSALYLCASSFLPNTEAFFGQGTRLTVV.

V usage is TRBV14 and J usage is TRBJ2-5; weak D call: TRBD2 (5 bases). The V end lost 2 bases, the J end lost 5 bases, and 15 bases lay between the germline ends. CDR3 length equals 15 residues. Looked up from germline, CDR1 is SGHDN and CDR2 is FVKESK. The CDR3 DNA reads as TGTGCCAGCAGCCAACTAGGGCCGGGATTGGAGACCCAGTACTTC. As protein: CASSQLGPGLETQYF.

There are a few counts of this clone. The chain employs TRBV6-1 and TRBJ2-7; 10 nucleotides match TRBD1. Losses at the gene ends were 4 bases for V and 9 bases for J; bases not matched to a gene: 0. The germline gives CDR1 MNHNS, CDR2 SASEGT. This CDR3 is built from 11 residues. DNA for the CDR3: TGTGCCAGCAGTGGACAGGGGGCGCAGTACTTC. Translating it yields CASSGQGAQYF.

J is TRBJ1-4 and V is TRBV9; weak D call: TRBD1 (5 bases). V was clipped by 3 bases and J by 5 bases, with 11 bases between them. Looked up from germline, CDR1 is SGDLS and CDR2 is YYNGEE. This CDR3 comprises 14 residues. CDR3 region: CASSAGLSNEKLFF. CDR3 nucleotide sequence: TGTGCCAGCAGCGCGGGACTGAGCAATGAAAAACTGTTTTTT.

The CDR3 sequence: CASRSAGGPGETQYF. The CDR3 DNA sequence: TGTGCCAGCAGATCTGCGGGGGGGCCAGGAGAGACCCAGTACTTC. The chain joins TRBV6-5 to TRBJ2-5; 9 positions agree with TRBD2. CDR1 and CDR2 (germline): MNHEY, SVGAGI. Trimming removed 6 bases from V and 4 bases from J; junction bases left unmatched: 9. The CDR3 loop spans 15 amino acids.

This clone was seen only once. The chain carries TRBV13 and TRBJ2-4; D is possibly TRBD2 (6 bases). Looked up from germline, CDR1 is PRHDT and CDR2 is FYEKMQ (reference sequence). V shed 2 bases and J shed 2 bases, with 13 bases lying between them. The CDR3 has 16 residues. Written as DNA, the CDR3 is TGTGCCAGCAGCTTATGGACCGGGAGTACCAAAAACATTCAGTACTTC. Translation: CASSLWTGSTKNIQYF.

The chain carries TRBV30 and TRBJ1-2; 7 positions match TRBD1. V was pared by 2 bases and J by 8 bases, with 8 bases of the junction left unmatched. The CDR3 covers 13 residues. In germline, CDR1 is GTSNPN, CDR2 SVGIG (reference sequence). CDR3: CAWSQRTGWGYTF. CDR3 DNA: TGTGCCTGGAGTCAACGGACAGGATGGGGCTACACCTTC.

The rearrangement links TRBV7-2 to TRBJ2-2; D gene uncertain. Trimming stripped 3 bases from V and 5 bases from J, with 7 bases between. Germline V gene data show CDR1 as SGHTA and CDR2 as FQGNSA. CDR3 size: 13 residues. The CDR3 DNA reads TGTGCCAGCAGCTTTTATGTGACCGGGGAGCTGTTTTTT. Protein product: CASSFYVTGELFF. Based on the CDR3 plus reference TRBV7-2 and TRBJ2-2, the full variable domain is GAGVSQSPSNKVTEKGKDVELRCDPISGHTALYWYRQSLGQGLEFLIYFQGNSAPDKSGLPSDRFSAERTGGSVSTLTIQRTQQEDSAVYLCASSFYVTGELFFGEGSRLTVL.

In DNA, the CDR3 is TGTGCCACCTTAGCGGGAGCTAAGAATGAGCAGTTCTTC. Protein sequence: CATLAGAKNEQFF. The chain couples TRBV10-3 to TRBJ2-1; 9 bases match TRBD2. CDR1 is ENHRY, CDR2 SYGVKD, per germline. The CDR3 sequence is 13 residues long. V dropped 10 bases and J dropped 7; count of bases not matched to a gene: 8.

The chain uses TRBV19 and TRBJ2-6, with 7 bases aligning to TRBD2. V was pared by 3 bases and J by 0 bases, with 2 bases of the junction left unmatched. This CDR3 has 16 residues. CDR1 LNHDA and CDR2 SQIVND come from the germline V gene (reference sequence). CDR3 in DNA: TGTGCCAGTAGTATCGGGGGGAACTCTGGGGCCAACGTCCTGACTTTC. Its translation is CASSIGGNSGANVLTF.

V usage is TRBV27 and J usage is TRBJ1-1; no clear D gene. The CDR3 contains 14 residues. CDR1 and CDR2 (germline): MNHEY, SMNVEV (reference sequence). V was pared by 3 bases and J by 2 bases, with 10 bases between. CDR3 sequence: CASSFGYRNTEAFF. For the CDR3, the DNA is TGTGCCAGCAGTTTCGGGTATAGAAACACTGAAGCTTTCTTT.

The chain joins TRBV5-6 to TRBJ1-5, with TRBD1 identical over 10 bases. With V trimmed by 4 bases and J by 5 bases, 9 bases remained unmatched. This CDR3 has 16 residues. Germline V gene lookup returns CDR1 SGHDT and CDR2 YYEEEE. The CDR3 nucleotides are TGTGCCAGCAGCCCCGGGACAGGGGCGGGTGATCAGCCCCAGCATTTT. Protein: CASSPGTGAGDQPQHF.

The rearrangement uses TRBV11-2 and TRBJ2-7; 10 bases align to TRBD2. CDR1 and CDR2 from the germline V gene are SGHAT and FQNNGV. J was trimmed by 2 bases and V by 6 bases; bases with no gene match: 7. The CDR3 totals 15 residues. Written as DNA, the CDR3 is TGTGCCAGCAGAGCCGGGACTAGCGTAACCTACGAGCAGTACTTC. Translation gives CASRAGTSVTYEQYF.

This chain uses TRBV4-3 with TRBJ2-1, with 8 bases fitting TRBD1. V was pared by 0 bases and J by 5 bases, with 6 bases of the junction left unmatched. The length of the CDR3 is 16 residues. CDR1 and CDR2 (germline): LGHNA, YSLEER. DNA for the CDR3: TGCGCCAGCAGCCAAGACCTTGACAGGGGAAACAATGAGCAGTTCTTC. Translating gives CASSQDLDRGNNEQFF.

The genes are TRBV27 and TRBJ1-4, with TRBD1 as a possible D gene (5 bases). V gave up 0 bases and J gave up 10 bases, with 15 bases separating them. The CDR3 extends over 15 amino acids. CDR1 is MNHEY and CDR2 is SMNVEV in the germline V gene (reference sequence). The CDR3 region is CASSLSETVGRKLFF. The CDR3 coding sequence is TGTGCCAGCAGTTTATCCGAGACAGTTGGACGAAAACTGTTTTTT. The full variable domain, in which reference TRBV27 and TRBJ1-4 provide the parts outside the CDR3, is EAQVTQNPRYLITVTGKKLTVTCSQNMNHEYMSWYRQDPGLGLRQIYYSMNVEVTDKGDVPEGYKVSRKEKRNFPLILESPSPNQTSLYFCASSLSETVGRKLFFGSGTQLSVL.

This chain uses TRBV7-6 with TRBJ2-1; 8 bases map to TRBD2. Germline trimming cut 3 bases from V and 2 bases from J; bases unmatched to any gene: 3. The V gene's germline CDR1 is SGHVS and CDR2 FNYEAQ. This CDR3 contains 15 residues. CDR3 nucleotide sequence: TGTGCCAGCAGCTTGGCACTAGCGGCCTACAATGAGCAGTTCTTC. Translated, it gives CASSLALAAYNEQFF.

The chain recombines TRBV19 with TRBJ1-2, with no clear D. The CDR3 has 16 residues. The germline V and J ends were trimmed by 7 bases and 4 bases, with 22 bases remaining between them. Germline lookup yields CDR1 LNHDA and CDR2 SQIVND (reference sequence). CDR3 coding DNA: TGTGCCAGTACCCCTACGGGAAGCTTAGCTTCCTATGGCTACACCTTC. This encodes CASTPTGSLASYGYTF.

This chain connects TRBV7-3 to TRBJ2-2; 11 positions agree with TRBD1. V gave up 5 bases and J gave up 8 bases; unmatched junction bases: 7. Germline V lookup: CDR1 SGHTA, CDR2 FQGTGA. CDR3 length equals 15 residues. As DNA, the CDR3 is TGTGCCAGCAGCCCCGGGACAGGGGGTCCGGGGGAGCTGTTTTTT. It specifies CASSPGTGGPGELFF.

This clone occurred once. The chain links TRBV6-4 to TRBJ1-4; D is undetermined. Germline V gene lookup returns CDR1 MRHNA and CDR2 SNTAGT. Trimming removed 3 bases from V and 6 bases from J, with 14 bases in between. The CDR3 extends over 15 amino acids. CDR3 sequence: CASSEVAGGHEKLFF. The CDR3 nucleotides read TGTGCCAGCAGTGAGGTTGCGGGTGGGCATGAAAAACTGTTTTTT.